The source of this T cell receptor (beta chain) is a study of Tregs in tolerant kidney transplant recipients. Unstimulated Tregs (CD4+CD25+CD127-) and CD4+CD25- non-Tregs were sorted from PBMCs. Method: immunoSEQ multiplex PCR; TCRdb's copy keeps in-frame clones and lacks some. This repertoire comprises about 48,000 clones; its ten largest clones make up roughly 0.8%. The sequencing here drew on CD4+ T cells from blood, taken before the transplant. The source of this sequence is a human donor who received a combined kidney and bone marrow transplant.

Incomplete CDR3 DNA: TGCGCCAGCAGCGCGGGACAGGGAAATGAAAAA. This translates into CASSAGQGNEK. The full CDR3 protein reads CASSAGQGNEKLFF. The J gene is TRBJ1-4, the V gene TRBV5-1, with 9 bases identical to TRBD1. The observed sequence ends 3 residues before the CDR3 terminus, with the missing tail filled in from the germline J gene. The CDR3 has 14 amino acids. The ends lost 4 bases at V and 5 bases at J; junction bases unmatched: 3. CDR1 and CDR2 (germline): SGHRS, YFSETQ.